This entry lists 24 T cell receptor beta chains sequenced from one sample in a study of shared clonotypes between healthy human individuals. Measured with immunoSEQ multiplex PCR; TCRdb has only the in-frame clones, and not every one. The data hold more than 1,200,000 clones, with about 98.5% observed a single time. Material: naive CD4+ T cells sorted from blood. Subset given: CD45RA+ positively selected. These receptors all come from a man aged 25-40 years in good health.

V gene TRBV14 combines with J gene TRBJ2-7, with 7 bases that match TRBD2. The CDR3 extends over 19 amino acids. Looked up from germline, CDR1 is SGHDN and CDR2 is FVKESK. Germline trimming cut 0 bases from V and 2 bases from J; bases unmatched to any gene: 16. DNA for the CDR3: TGTGCCAGCAGCCAAGAGCCCCACCTCCTCAGCGGGAACCCCTACGAGCAGTACTTC. Translated: CASSQEPHLLSGNPYEQYF.

The rearrangement uses TRBV7-9 and TRBJ2-1, with D uncertain. V was cut by 5 bases and J by 8 bases, with 16 bases left in between. In germline, CDR1 is SEHNR, CDR2 FQNEAQ (reference sequence). The CDR3 loop spans 14 amino acids. The DNA for the CDR3 is TGTGCCAGCAGCCGCACCGCGGAGTTCGATGAGCAGTTCTTC. Encoded protein: CASSRTAEFDEQFF.

V and J are TRBV2 and TRBJ2-6; TRBD1 might be the D (6 bases). Deletions cut 7 bases from V and 0 bases from J, with 10 bases between. Germline assignment: CDR1 SNHLY and CDR2 FYNNEI. This CDR3 region has 15 residues. The DNA for the CDR3 is TGTGCCAGCAACAGGGCCCACTCTGGGGCCAACGTCCTGACTTTC. It encodes CASNRAHSGANVLTF.

This chain connects TRBV28 to TRBJ1-5; tentative D call: TRBD1 (5 bases). Trimming pared 5 bases from V and 2 bases from J, leaving 19 bases between. The CDR3 spans 17 residues. The germline CDR1 and CDR2 sequences are MDHEN and SYDVKM. CDR3 region: CASSPDRGLARNQPQHF. DNA of the CDR3: TGTGCCAGCAGTCCTGACCGGGGCCTAGCTCGCAATCAGCCCCAGCATTTT.

This chain joins TRBV28 and TRBJ1-4, with D tentatively TRBD1 (5 bases). The CDR3 runs 13 residues. V was shortened by 11 bases and J by 7 bases, with 17 bases between the two germline ends. Looked up from germline, CDR1 is MDHEN and CDR2 is SYDVKM. CDR3 in amino acids: CAALGFTGEKLFF. Written as DNA, the CDR3 is TGTGCCGCGCTGGGTTTCACAGGTGAAAAACTGTTTTTT.

The chain links TRBV2 to TRBJ1-1; D remains ambiguous. The germline gives CDR1 SNHLY, CDR2 FYNNEI. The V and J ends lost 7 bases and 1 base respectively, with 13 bases between them. This CDR3 region has 14 residues. For the CDR3, the DNA is TGTGCCAGCAAAGGAGAGGGTCGGAACACTGAAGCTTTCTTT. As protein: CASKGEGRNTEAFF.

DNA for the CDR3: TGTGCCAGCAGCTCGTCGCAGCGTGGATTCTACGAGCAGTACTTC. Residues: CASSSSQRGFYEQYF. V and J are TRBV5-4 and TRBJ2-7; D remains unclear. CDR1 and CDR2 from the germline V gene are SGHNT and YYREEE (reference sequence). V was shortened by 3 bases and J by 3 bases, with 16 bases between the two germline ends. The CDR3 loop spans 15 amino acids.

The chain joins TRBV10-1 to TRBJ2-3; TRBD2 agrees at 8 bases. The germline gives CDR1 WNHNN, CDR2 SYGVQD (reference sequence). J was trimmed by 6 bases and V by 0 bases; bases with no gene match: 14. This CDR3 contains 18 residues. CDR3 amino acids: CASSESLAGGLVPDTQYF. The CDR3 DNA is TGCGCCAGCAGTGAGTCACTGGCGGGAGGCCTGGTCCCCGATACGCAGTATTTT.

The rearrangement links TRBV5-5 to TRBJ1-5, with no clear D. Trimming left V 0 bases short and J 6 bases short, with 13 bases between. Germline values: CDR1 SGHKS, CDR2 YYEKEE (reference sequence). This CDR3 has 15 amino acids. CDR3 sequence reads: CASSLVFARRQPQHF. The CDR3 nucleotides read TGTGCCAGCAGCTTGGTTTTTGCCAGGCGTCAGCCCCAGCATTTT.

CDR3 sequence reads: CASSPLGANTEAFF. For the CDR3, the DNA is TGTGCCAGCAGTCCCCTCGGCGCGAACACTGAAGCTTTCTTT. The chain joins TRBV27 to TRBJ1-1; D unclear. The CDR3 runs 14 residues. CDR1 and CDR2 (germline): MNHEY, SMNVEV (reference sequence). V was cut by 5 bases and J by 1 base, with 11 bases left in between.

The chain has TRBV5-1 and TRBJ1-3; unclear D gene. With 1 base removed from V and 2 bases from J, the gap between germline ends came to 4 bases. The germline gives CDR1 SGHRS, CDR2 YFSETQ. The CDR3 has 13 residues. CDR3 sequence (DNA): TGCGCCAGCAGCTTGTTTACTGGAAACACCATATATTTT. Translating it yields CASSLFTGNTIYF. The whole variable domain, remainder taken from reference TRBV5-1 and TRBJ1-3, is KAGVTQTPRYLIKTRGQQVTLSCSPISGHRSVSWYQQTPGQGLQFLFEYFSETQRNKGNFPGRFSGRQFSNSRSEMNVSTLELGDSALYLCASSLFTGNTIYFGEGSWLTVV.

With regard to this clone: The same CDR3 arises from other DNA sequences in this sample as well. The V and J genes are TRBV29-1 and TRBJ2-7, with D perhaps TRBD2 (5 bases). Germline CDR1 reads SQVTM; CDR2 reads ANQGSEA. V was trimmed by 3 bases and J by 3 bases, leaving 9 bases between them. The CDR3 runs 12 residues. In nucleotides, the CDR3 is TGCAGCGTTGACGGGGATAGCTACGAGCAGTACTTC. It translates to CSVDGDSYEQYF.

This chain uses TRBV5-4 with TRBJ2-2; the match to TRBD2 covers 11 bases. There are 17 residues in the CDR3. The junction had 3 bases not matched to a gene; V was cut back by 1 base and J by 1 base. Germline assignment: CDR1 SGHNT and CDR2 YYREEE (reference sequence). The CDR3: CASSLLLAGGNTGELFF. CDR3 nucleotides: TGTGCCAGCAGCTTGCTGCTAGCGGGAGGGAACACCGGGGAGCTGTTTTTT.

This clone was observed a single time. The chain uses TRBV19 and TRBJ1-4; tentative D call: TRBD1 (5 bases). Between the trimmed V and J ends, which lost 5 bases and 5 bases, there was a span of 12 bases. The CDR3 is 14 amino acids. CDR1 and CDR2 (germline): LNHDA, SQIVND (reference sequence). This CDR3 reads CASSSGTGNEKLFF. CDR3 sequence (DNA): TGTGCCAGTAGTTCCGGGACGGGGAATGAAAAACTGTTTTTT. Looking up the rest from reference TRBV19 and TRBJ1-4 gives the full variable domain: DGGITQSPKYLFRKEGQNVTLSCEQNLNHDAMYWYRQDPGQGLRLIYYSQIVNDFQKGDIAEGYSVSREKKESFPLTVTSAQKNPTAFYLCASSSGTGNEKLFFGSGTQLSVL.

V is TRBV5-1 and J is TRBJ2-7; 7 positions agree with TRBD1. V gave up 4 bases and J gave up 5 bases; unmatched junction bases: 6. Germline V lookup: CDR1 SGHRS, CDR2 YFSETQ. CDR3 size: 13 residues. The CDR3 region has the DNA TGCGCCAGCAGCCTACAGGGGTCAAACGAGCAGTACTTC. Its protein is CASSLQGSNEQYF.

The chain's CDR3 is CASSLPGTRGGELFF. DNA of the CDR3: TGTGCCAGCAGCTTGCCCGGGACAAGAGGAGGTGAACTGTTTTTT. V and J are TRBV5-4 and TRBJ1-4; a possible D gene is TRBD1 (6 bases). This CDR3 has 15 residues. Germline V gene data show CDR1 as SGHNT and CDR2 as YYREEE (reference sequence). With 1 base removed from V and 12 bases from J, the gap between germline ends came to 19 bases.

The chain combines TRBV7-8 with TRBJ2-1; no clear D. Trimming shortened V by 5 bases and J by 1 base, and 15 bases separated the two germline ends. The CDR3 covers 16 residues. CDR1 and CDR2 (germline): SGHVS, FQNEAQ. CDR3 sequence reads: CASSQRQVESYNEQFF. DNA for the CDR3: TGTGCCAGCAGCCAACGTCAGGTAGAGTCCTACAATGAGCAGTTCTTC.

CDR3 loop: CASSLSGQERYTF. CDR3 DNA: TGTGCCAGCAGTTTATCCGGACAGGAGCGCTACACCTTC. The rearrangement uses TRBV28 and TRBJ1-2; TRBD1 aligns across 7 bases. Germline CDR1 is MDHEN and CDR2 is SYDVKM. The CDR3 contains 13 residues. J lost 9 bases, V lost 1 base, and 5 bases had no gene match.

V and J are TRBV18 and TRBJ2-1; no firm D call. Germline values: CDR1 KGHSH, CDR2 LQKENI. The CDR3 runs 15 residues. The V and J ends lost 0 bases and 4 bases respectively, with 10 bases between them. CDR3 nucleotide sequence: TGTGCCAGCTCACCACCGCCCGGAATTTACAATGAGCAGTTCTTC. It yields the protein CASSPPPGIYNEQFF.

This chain joins TRBV18 and TRBJ1-2; D is perhaps TRBD1 (5 bases). Germline V CDR1 and CDR2: KGHSH, LQKENI. This CDR3 is 15 amino acids long. The V gene lost 5 bases and the J gene lost 2 bases, with 15 bases spanning the gap. The CDR3 bases are TGTGCCAGCTCATCGATTCTGACAGACAACTATGGCTACACCTTC. Residues: CASSSILTDNYGYTF.

This chain connects TRBV28 to TRBJ2-7; the match to TRBD1 covers 7 bases. The V segment lost 6 bases and the J segment 1 base; nucleotides outside the gene matches: 6. Per germline, CDR1 MDHEN and CDR2 SYDVKM. The CDR3 covers 14 residues. The CDR3 sequence is CASRTGTASYEQYF. DNA of the CDR3: TGTGCCAGCAGAACTGGGACAGCTTCCTACGAGCAGTACTTC.

The CDR3: CASSVVGTSGELFF. As DNA, the CDR3 is TGTGCCAGCAGTGTAGTAGGGACAAGTGGGGAACTGTTTTTT. The V and J genes are TRBV2 and TRBJ1-4; the D gene is possibly TRBD1 (6 bases). The V gene's germline CDR1 is SNHLY and CDR2 FYNNEI. This CDR3 has 14 amino acids. V lost 4 bases to trimming and J lost 12 bases, with 18 bases between them.

The chain joins TRBV19 to TRBJ1-1, with 7 bases matching TRBD1. V shed 4 bases and J 0 bases; nucleotides not matched to a gene: 11. CDR1 is LNHDA and CDR2 is SQIVND in the germline V gene (reference sequence). This CDR3 has 17 amino acids. The CDR3 coding sequence is TGTGCCAGTAGTACGGACAGGTCGTTCAAGATGAACACTGAAGCTTTCTTT. This codes for CASSTDRSFKMNTEAFF.

The chain combines TRBV5-4 with TRBJ1-3; D remains ambiguous. The CDR3 is made up of 15 amino acids. The germline V gene has CDR1 SGHNT and CDR2 YYREEE (reference sequence). The V end lost 4 bases, the J end lost 0 bases, and 11 bases lay between the germline ends. CDR3 DNA sequence: TGTGCCAGCAGCCTCCGCCCCCCCTCTGGAAACACCATATATTTT. Translation gives CASSLRPPSGNTIYF. Full variable domain (missing parts from reference TRBV5-4 and TRBJ1-3): ETGVTQSPTHLIKTRGQQVTLRCSSQSGHNTVSWYQQALGQGPQFIFQYYREEENGRGNFPPRFSGLQFPNYSSELNVNALELDDSALYLCASSLRPPSGNTIYFGEGSWLTVV.